The 25 T cell receptor beta chains given below trace back to one sample, sequenced in a study of blood T cell repertoires in COVID-19. TCRdb keeps only in-frame clones here, not all; method: immunoSEQ multiplex PCR. Altogether about 140,000 clones are present, roughly four fifths being singletons, with the ten largest covering approximately 5%. Material: peripheral blood. These TCRs come from a woman older than 75 with active or convalescent COVID-19.

The chain has TRBV5-1 and TRBJ1-5; perhaps TRBD1 as D (6 bases). Germline V lookup: CDR1 SGHRS, CDR2 YFSETQ. The CDR3 totals 15 residues. V dropped 0 bases and J dropped 3 bases, with 10 bases sitting between them. The CDR3 DNA is TGCGCCAGCAGCTTGGCCGGACAGATCAATCAGCCCCAGCATTTT. Translating gives CASSLAGQINQPQHF.

The CDR3 sequence is CASSLNVAEVPQPQHF. The DNA of the CDR3 is TGTGCCAGCAGCTTAAACGTAGCAGAGGTACCTCAGCCCCAGCATTTT. J is TRBJ1-5 and V is TRBV7-6; D not certain. V lost 2 bases and J 6 bases, leaving 17 bases between the germline ends. Germline CDR1 SGHVS, CDR2 FNYEAQ. The CDR3 has 16 amino acids.

The chain employs TRBV7-2 and TRBJ2-5, with TRBD2 identical over 8 bases. After removal of 5 bases from V and 1 base from J, the junction contained 3 bases not matched to a gene. The CDR3 covers 14 residues. Per germline, CDR1 SGHTA and CDR2 FQGNSA. The chain's CDR3 is CASSVGGAQETQYF. CDR3 DNA sequence: TGTGCCAGCAGCGTCGGGGGGGCCCAAGAGACCCAGTACTTC.

CDR3 DNA sequence: TGTGCCAGCTCTCGTGACAACTACGAGCAGTACTTC. This codes for CASSRDNYEQYF. V usage is TRBV18 and J usage is TRBJ2-7, with D uncertain. V lost 6 bases, J lost 3 bases, and 9 bases lay in between. Germline CDR1 and CDR2: KGHSH and LQKENI. The CDR3 spans 12 residues.

The chain employs TRBV2 and TRBJ1-4, with TRBD1 as a possible D gene (6 bases). The V end lost 7 bases, the J end lost 0 bases, and 15 bases lay between the germline ends. The CDR3 totals 16 residues. CDR1 and CDR2 (germline): SNHLY, FYNNEI. The DNA of the CDR3 is TGTGCCAGCACGAACCTTAGGACAGCAACTAATGAAAAACTGTTTTTT. This gives the protein CASTNLRTATNEKLFF. Supplemented by reference TRBV2 and TRBJ1-4, the full variable domain reads EPEVTQTPSHQVTQMGQEVILRCVPISNHLYFYWYRQILGQKVEFLVSFYNNEISEKSEIFDDQFSVERPDGSNFTLKIRSTKLEDSAMYFCASTNLRTATNEKLFFGSGTQLSVL.

V is TRBV29-1 and J is TRBJ1-1; D is possibly TRBD1 (6 bases). Deletions cut 0 bases from V and 1 base from J, with 6 bases between. The CDR3 runs to 13 residues. Germline values: CDR1 SQVTM, CDR2 ANQGSEA. CDR3 loop: CSVEEGGNTEAFF. Here the CDR3 DNA reads TGCAGCGTTGAAGAAGGGGGGAACACTGAAGCTTTCTTT.

CDR3: CASATRQDHTEAFF. In DNA, the CDR3 is TGTGCCAGCGCCACCCGACAGGATCACACTGAAGCTTTCTTT. V is TRBV21-1 and J is TRBJ1-1; TRBD1, the table's D call, was not compared with the DNA. TRBV21-1 is flagged as a pseudogene. The CDR3 runs to 14 residues.

This chain connects TRBV4-1 to TRBJ1-6; 12 bases align to TRBD1. Germline V gene data show CDR1 as MGHRA and CDR2 as YSYEKL. V lost 2 bases and J lost 1; bases outside the gene matches: 9. This CDR3 has 20 residues. The CDR3 nucleotides read TGCGCCAGCAGCCAAATACCGGGACAGGGGGCTCAGTCCTATAATTCACCCCTCCACTTT. It translates to CASSQIPGQGAQSYNSPLHF.

The J gene is TRBJ1-2, the V gene TRBV5-1; 12 bases are a match to TRBD1. Germline V gene lookup returns CDR1 SGHRS and CDR2 YFSETQ. Trimming took 4 bases from V and 5 from J; bases not matched to a gene: 9. The CDR3 has 16 amino acids. The CDR3 loop reads CASSPRDRGRGYGYTF. Written as DNA, the CDR3 is TGCGCCAGCAGCCCAAGGGACAGGGGGCGAGGGTATGGCTACACCTTC.

The chain employs TRBV30 and TRBJ1-2, with TRBD1 identical over 9 bases. The germline gives CDR1 GTSNPN, CDR2 SVGIG (reference sequence). There are 12 residues in the CDR3. The junction had 2 bases not matched to a gene; V was cut back by 5 bases and J by 4 bases. Here the CDR3 DNA reads TGTGCCTGGGGGACAGGGAGCTATGGCTACACCTTC. This encodes CAWGTGSYGYTF.

The rearrangement links TRBV10-3 to TRBJ1-2, with TRBD1 matching 9 bases. Losses at the gene ends were 2 bases for V and 2 bases for J; bases not matched to a gene: 3. The CDR3 runs to 15 residues. Germline V gene data show CDR1 as ENHRY and CDR2 as SYGVKD. The CDR3 loop reads CAISEPGQGNYGYTF. In DNA, the CDR3 is TGTGCCATCAGTGAGCCGGGACAGGGCAACTATGGCTACACCTTC.

V and J are TRBV7-2 and TRBJ1-6, with a tentative D call TRBD1 (6 bases). Per germline, CDR1 SGHTA and CDR2 FQGNSA. The CDR3 runs 12 residues. The germline V and J ends were trimmed by 8 bases and 8 bases, with 10 bases remaining between them. CDR3: CASVQGYSPLHF. The CDR3 DNA reads TGTGCCAGCGTCCAGGGGTATTCACCCCTCCACTTT.

The table lists this clone with a few counts. This chain uses TRBV18 with TRBJ2-2, with 7 bases matching TRBD1. J was trimmed by 3 bases and V by 2 bases; bases with no gene match: 3. CDR1 KGHSH and CDR2 LQKENI come from the germline V gene. The CDR3 runs to 15 residues. The CDR3 reads CASSPRGLDTGELFF. As DNA, the CDR3 is TGTGCCAGCTCACCAAGGGGGCTGGACACCGGGGAGCTGTTTTTT.

The table lists this clone with a few counts. At one of its ends the junction is not consistent with the germline gene, which may arise from a read error. The chain is built from TRBV6-1 and TRBJ1-4, with D possibly being TRBD1 (6 bases). The V gene's germline CDR1 is MNHNS and CDR2 SASEGT. This CDR3 has 18 residues. The CDR3 reads CASREGSTGRGTNEKLFF. CDR3 nucleotide sequence: TGTGCCAGCAGGGAAGGATCAACAGGGAGGGGAACTAATGAAAAACTGTTTTTT.

The rearrangement uses TRBV6-5 and TRBJ2-2; 7 bases map to TRBD1. V trimming: 6 bases; J trimming: 6 bases; junction bases outside the gene matches: 10. The CDR3 has 15 residues. Germline loops: CDR1 MNHEY, CDR2 SVGAGI. The CDR3 DNA follows: TGTGCCAGCAGAGTACCGGGACAGTTAGCCGGGGAGCTGTTTTTT. This encodes CASRVPGQLAGELFF.

This clone was picked up many times. V gene TRBV19 combines with J gene TRBJ1-1, with a tentative D call TRBD1 (6 bases). This CDR3 is 13 amino acids long. With 7 bases removed from V and 4 bases from J, the gap between germline ends came to 13 bases. CDR1 and CDR2 from the germline V gene are LNHDA and SQIVND (reference sequence). CDR3 sequence (DNA): TGTGCCAGTAACTTGCAGGGGTCCACTGAAGCTTTCTTT. Its translation: CASNLQGSTEAFF.

The gene calls are TRBV28 and TRBJ1-1; tentatively, D is TRBD1 (6 bases). CDR3 length equals 14 residues. V was cut by 6 bases and J by 4 bases, with 15 bases left in between. Germline V gives CDR1 MDHEN, CDR2 SYDVKM. CDR3 DNA sequence: TGTGCCAGCAGGCAGGGAGGGGGTGCCACTGAAGCTTTCTTT. It encodes CASRQGGGATEAFF.

The chain recombines TRBV5-1 with TRBJ1-2, with 7 bases fitting TRBD1. Germline V gene sequence: CDR1 SGHRS, CDR2 YFSETQ. Unmatched junction bases numbered 3, after V lost 4 bases and J lost 0 bases. The CDR3 extends over 14 amino acids. CDR3 residues: CASSGDRSNYGYTF. CDR3 nucleotide sequence: TGCGCCAGCAGCGGGGACAGATCTAACTATGGCTACACCTTC.

This clone was observed a few times. The chain couples TRBV4-1 to TRBJ2-3; TRBD2 agrees at 8 bases. V trimming: 4 bases; J trimming: 3 bases; junction bases outside the gene matches: 12. From germline, CDR1 is MGHRA and CDR2 YSYEKL. CDR3 length: 17 amino acids. CDR3 nucleotides: TGCGCCAGCAGCCCCCCAGGTGGTAGCGGGGAAACAGATACGCAGTATTTT. Encoded protein: CASSPPGGSGETDTQYF.

The J gene is TRBJ1-2, the V gene TRBV5-8; D is unresolved. V was cut by 4 bases and J by 2 bases, with 15 bases left in between. The CDR3 sequence is 15 residues long. The germline V gene has CDR1 SGHTS and CDR2 YDEGEE. CDR3: CASSTRGRPNYGYTF. CDR3 in DNA: TGTGCCAGCAGCACCCGTGGGCGACCCAACTATGGCTACACCTTC.

This chain uses TRBV29-1 with TRBJ1-1, with 9 bases matching TRBD1. CDR1 and CDR2 (germline): SQVTM, ANQGSEA. V lost 4 bases to trimming and J lost 3 bases; unmatched junction nucleotides: 6. The CDR3 runs 14 residues. The CDR3 loop reads CSVGGTGMYTEAFF. The CDR3, as DNA: TGCAGCGTTGGGGGGACAGGGATGTACACTGAAGCTTTCTTT.

This chain links TRBV27 with TRBJ1-1; D might be TRBD1 (5 bases). V was cut by 5 bases and J by 2 bases, with 12 bases left in between. CDR3 size: 14 residues. CDR1 and CDR2 (germline): MNHEY, SMNVEV (reference sequence). The CDR3 here is CASSKWGVNTEAFF. Here the CDR3 DNA reads TGTGCCAGCAGTAAATGGGGGGTAAACACTGAAGCTTTCTTT.

This clone appeared a few times. V and J are TRBV20-1 and TRBJ1-5, with D perhaps TRBD1 (6 bases). Trimming removed 3 bases at V and 8 bases at J, with 23 bases between. This CDR3 comprises 16 residues. The germline V gene has CDR1 DFQATT and CDR2 SNEGSKA (reference sequence). The CDR3 here is CSASSSHGQGREPQHF. The CDR3 DNA follows: TGCAGTGCTAGTAGCTCCCACGGTCAGGGGCGGGAGCCCCAGCATTTT.

The chain joins TRBV5-1 to TRBJ1-3; no firm D call. Germline loops: CDR1 SGHRS, CDR2 YFSETQ. CDR3 length: 16 amino acids. V lost 0 bases to trimming and J lost 1 base, with 11 bases between them. The CDR3, as DNA: TGCGCCAGCAGCTTGGTGTCAGTTGTTTCTGGAAACACCATATATTTT. This encodes CASSLVSVVSGNTIYF.

The chain employs TRBV24-1 and TRBJ1-2; maybe TRBD1 (6 bases). The germline CDR1 and CDR2 sequences are KGHDR and SFDVKD. V lost 4 bases, J lost 6 bases, and 8 bases lay in between. The CDR3 runs to 12 residues. The CDR3 DNA sequence: TGTGCCACCAGTGACCCAGGGGATGGCTACACCTTC. As protein: CATSDPGDGYTF.